These 24 T cell receptor beta chains came from one sample sequenced in a study of blood T cells in healthy people across ages. A sample-barcoded 5' primer and a J-beta primer mix were used in a second PCR of roughly 6 to 11 cycles. TCRdb called the 5' RACE reads again in MiXCR, with one record for every CDR3 protein. The table lists some 1,000,000 distinct CDR3 sequences, 20% to 25% of them singletons. This same sample was also part of a study on T cells of mothers and their children.

Sequences were obtained from blood. The receptor source for this set is a girl between 2 and 10 years old in good health.

This chain joins TRBV14 and TRBJ2-1; D may be TRBD2 (5 bases). This CDR3 is 17 amino acids long. Deletions cut 1 base from V and 6 bases from J, with 19 bases between. CDR1 is SGHDN and CDR2 is FVKESK in the germline V gene. Written as DNA, the CDR3 is TGTGCCAGCAGCCAAGTATCATATCTAGCTATATCCAATGAGCAGTTCTTC. This translates into CASSQVSYLAISNEQFF.

This clonotype was detected only once. The genes are TRBV5-1 and TRBJ2-1; a weak D match, TRBD2 (6 bases). In germline, CDR1 is SGHRS, CDR2 YFSETQ. V dropped 4 bases and J dropped 8 bases, with 13 bases sitting between them. The CDR3 is 13 residues long. In DNA, the CDR3 is TGCGCCAGCAGCGTCCAGGGAGGCGATGAGCAGTTCTTC. Its protein is CASSVQGGDEQFF.

This chain uses TRBV2 with TRBJ1-1; D unresolved. V gave up 3 bases and J gave up 7 bases, with 12 bases separating them. The CDR3 spans 13 residues. Germline V lookup: CDR1 SNHLY, CDR2 FYNNEI. The DNA for the CDR3 is TGTGCCAGCAGTGACCGCCTTAAGGGTGAAGCTTTCTTT. Its protein product is CASSDRLKGEAFF.

The chain carries TRBV4-1 and TRBJ1-5, with D uncertain. The CDR3 has 15 residues. Germline CDR1 and CDR2: MGHRA and YSYEKL. The V end was cut by 1 base, the J end by 6 bases, with 13 bases between. As DNA, the CDR3 is TGCGCCAGCAGCCAAGCCCCCGTGGCGGGTCAGCCCCAGCATTTT. Amino acids: CASSQAPVAGQPQHF.

The chain recombines TRBV21-1 with TRBJ2-7. TRBV21-1 is a pseudogene. This CDR3 has 14 amino acids. CDR3 loop: CASSTDRGANEQYF. The CDR3 DNA reads as TGTGCCAGCAGCACGGACAGGGGCGCCAACGAGCAGTACTTC.

This chain connects TRBV4-3 to TRBJ2-7, with TRBD1 identical over 8 bases. V gave up 1 base and J gave up 5 bases; unmatched junction bases: 7. There are 15 residues in the CDR3. CDR1 and CDR2 from the germline V gene are LGHNA and YSLEER. The CDR3 DNA sequence: TGCGCCAGCAGCCAAGTGGACAGGGAAATCGACGAGCAGTACTTC. It yields the protein CASSQVDREIDEQYF.

The V call is TRBV5-6, the J call TRBJ2-1; tentatively, D is TRBD1 (6 bases). Trimming took 7 bases from V and 4 from J, leaving 12 bases between them. Germline V gene sequence: CDR1 SGHDT, CDR2 YYEEEE. This CDR3 region has 13 residues. CDR3 sequence (DNA): TGTGCCAGCGGGGGCGGGCCTTACAATGAGCAGTTCTTC. Encoded protein: CASGGGPYNEQFF.

The J gene is TRBJ1-4, the V gene TRBV20-1, with D possibly TRBD1 on 5 matching bases. CDR3 size: 13 residues. V was shortened by 6 bases and J by 4 bases, with 12 bases between the two germline ends. Germline-derived CDR1 and CDR2 are DFQATT and SNEGSKA (reference sequence). The CDR3 reads CSALERGNEKLFF. The CDR3 nucleotides read TGCAGTGCCCTGGAGAGGGGTAATGAAAAACTGTTTTTT.

This clonotype was counted a few times. The chain is built from TRBV10-3 and TRBJ2-7; tentatively, D is TRBD1 (5 bases). The V and J ends lost 4 bases and 5 bases respectively, with 15 bases between them. There are 14 residues in the CDR3. The germline V gene encodes CDR1 ENHRY and CDR2 SYGVKD. In DNA, the CDR3 is TGTGCCATCAGTGTCGAAGGGGTTCGGGACGAGCAGTACTTC. Translated, it gives CAISVEGVRDEQYF.

This sequence joins TRBV12-5 and TRBJ2-1; a possible D gene is TRBD2 (5 bases). V lost 8 bases, J lost 5 bases, and 16 bases lay in between. The germline V gene has CDR1 LGHNT and CDR2 FRNRAP. The CDR3 consists of 14 residues. In nucleotides, the CDR3 is TGTGCTAGTACTCCCCGAGGGTCCCACAATGAGCAGTTCTTC. Translation gives CASTPRGSHNEQFF.

V usage is TRBV20-1 and J usage is TRBJ2-5; D may be TRBD1 (5 bases). The CDR3 spans 13 residues. The germline V and J ends were trimmed by 5 bases and 2 bases, with 12 bases remaining between them. Germline V gene data show CDR1 as DFQATT and CDR2 as SNEGSKA (reference sequence). The CDR3 DNA is TGCAGTGCTCGTCCAGGGTCTCAAGAGACCCAGTACTTC. Its protein is CSARPGSQETQYF.

A few counts support this clonotype. The V call is TRBV28, the J call TRBJ2-1; a weak D match, TRBD2 (6 bases). Trimming cost V 3 bases and J 1 base, with 16 bases left between them. The CDR3 consists of 17 residues. Germline loops: CDR1 MDHEN, CDR2 SYDVKM. Here the CDR3 DNA reads TGTGCCAGCAGTTTCGGTGGGGGGAGCAGGTCCTACAATGAGCAGTTCTTC. This encodes CASSFGGGSRSYNEQFF.

The sample holds a few counts of this clonotype. This chain joins TRBV20-1 and TRBJ2-1; 8 bases match TRBD2. The assigned J gene may be wrong: the sequence end matches TRBJ2-7 better. CDR1 DFQATT and CDR2 SNEGSKA come from the germline V gene (reference sequence). This CDR3 contains 17 residues. The CDR3 protein is CSARESYGTSLFYEQYF. The CDR3, as DNA: TGCAGTGCTAGAGAGTCGTATGGGACTAGTTTATTCTACGAGCAGTACTTC.

The rearrangement uses TRBV7-3 and TRBJ2-2, with 7 bases aligning to TRBD1. CDR1 SGHTA and CDR2 FQGTGA come from the germline V gene. The ends lost 6 bases at V and 5 bases at J; junction bases unmatched: 9. This CDR3 has 15 residues. CDR3 protein: CASSNDRVWTGELFF. The CDR3 region has the DNA TGTGCCAGCAGTAATGACAGGGTATGGACCGGGGAGCTGTTTTTT.

This clonotype was seen only a few times. This chain connects TRBV18 to TRBJ1-6; D may be TRBD1 (6 bases). Germline V gene data show CDR1 as KGHSH and CDR2 as LQKENI. Trimming removed 6 bases from V and 9 bases from J, with 15 bases in between. This CDR3 is built from 14 residues. The CDR3 loop reads CASSLTDRFSPLHF. In DNA form, the CDR3 reads TGTGCCAGCTCTCTTACCGACAGGTTTTCACCCCTCCACTTT.

This chain connects TRBV11-2 to TRBJ2-7; TRBD1 might be the D (6 bases). The V end lost 5 bases, the J end lost 3 bases, and 14 bases lay between the germline ends. The CDR3 sequence is 14 residues long. CDR1 is SGHAT and CDR2 is FQNNGV in the germline V gene. The CDR3 region is CASSQGSRYYEQYF. In DNA, the CDR3 is TGTGCCAGCAGCCAGGGGAGCAGATACTACGAGCAGTACTTC.

This clonotype was seen a handful of times. The rearrangement uses TRBV7-2 and TRBJ2-5; 8 nucleotides match TRBD2. The J call may not be correct, given that the DNA end is closer to TRBJ2-7. The V gene's germline CDR1 is SGHTA and CDR2 FQGNSA. The CDR3 is 14 amino acids. The CDR3 nucleotides are TGTGCCAGCAGCCCCGGGGGGGCGGTCTACGAGCAGTACTTC. Translated: CASSPGGAVYEQYF.

This clonotype was counted only a few times. The CDR3 DNA sequence: TGTGCCACCAGATCGACAGGCGCCTACACTGAAGCTTTCTTT. It codes for CATRSTGAYTEAFF. The chain couples TRBV24-1 to TRBJ1-1; a possible D gene is TRBD1 (6 bases). The CDR3 covers 14 residues. CDR1 and CDR2 from the germline V gene are KGHDR and SFDVKD. V was cut by 7 bases and J by 3 bases, with 14 bases left in between.

Notes on this clonotype: One end of the junction does not line up with germline, which may come from a read error. The chain is built from TRBV28 and TRBJ1-4; 7 bases map to TRBD1. This CDR3 is built from 15 residues. The germline V gene has CDR1 MDHEN and CDR2 SYDVKM. DNA for the CDR3: TGTGCCAGCAGTTCCCAGGGGGGAGGTAATGGAAAACTGTTTTTT. Translating gives CASSSQGGGNGKLFF.

This clonotype was observed a few times. V and J are TRBV29-1 and TRBJ2-5; D not resolved. The DNA end is more similar to TRBJ2-7, so the J call may be wrong. Germline CDR1 reads SQVTM; CDR2 reads ANQGSEA. There are 12 residues in the CDR3. The CDR3 loop is CSVEADSYEQYF. The CDR3 nucleotides are TGCAGCGTTGAGGCGGATTCCTACGAGCAGTACTTC.

This clonotype was picked up one time. The chain has TRBV20-1 and TRBJ1-2, with 8 bases matching TRBD1. The trim removed 0 bases at V and 8 bases at J, leaving 11 bases unmatched. Germline V gene lookup returns CDR1 DFQATT and CDR2 SNEGSKA (reference sequence). This CDR3 has 15 residues. CDR3 amino acids: CSAREADRGSGGYTF. CDR3 DNA sequence: TGCAGTGCTAGAGAGGCAGACAGGGGATCGGGGGGCTACACCTTC.

The chain recombines TRBV12-3 or TRBV12-4 with TRBJ1-2; maybe TRBD1 (6 bases). V dropped 5 bases and J dropped 7 bases, with 14 bases sitting between them. CDR3 length: 13 amino acids. The CDR3 coding sequence is TGTGCCAGCAGTGGACAGTCCGGAGGTGGCTACACCTTC. This translates into CASSGQSGGGYTF.

As to this clonotype: Germline and junction disagree at one end, which may indicate a read error. The genes are TRBV7-9 and TRBJ2-2; D not resolved. The CDR3 totals 15 residues. Germline loops: CDR1 SEHNR, CDR2 FQNEAQ (reference sequence). CDR3 in DNA: TGTGCCTGCAGCCGTATGGGTGGCAACACCGGGGAGCTGTTTTTT. It is translated as CACSRMGGNTGELFF.

This clonotype appeared a few times. The chain uses TRBV7-2 and TRBJ2-7, with TRBD1 matching over 10 bases. Germline V gene sequence: CDR1 SGHTA, CDR2 FQGNSA. The J segment lost 4 bases and the V segment lost 5 bases, leaving 8 bases of the junction unmatched. The CDR3 is made up of 15 amino acids. CDR3 in DNA: TGTGCCAGCAGCCCAAGGCCGGGACAGGGGTACGAGCAGTACTTC. It is translated as CASSPRPGQGYEQYF.